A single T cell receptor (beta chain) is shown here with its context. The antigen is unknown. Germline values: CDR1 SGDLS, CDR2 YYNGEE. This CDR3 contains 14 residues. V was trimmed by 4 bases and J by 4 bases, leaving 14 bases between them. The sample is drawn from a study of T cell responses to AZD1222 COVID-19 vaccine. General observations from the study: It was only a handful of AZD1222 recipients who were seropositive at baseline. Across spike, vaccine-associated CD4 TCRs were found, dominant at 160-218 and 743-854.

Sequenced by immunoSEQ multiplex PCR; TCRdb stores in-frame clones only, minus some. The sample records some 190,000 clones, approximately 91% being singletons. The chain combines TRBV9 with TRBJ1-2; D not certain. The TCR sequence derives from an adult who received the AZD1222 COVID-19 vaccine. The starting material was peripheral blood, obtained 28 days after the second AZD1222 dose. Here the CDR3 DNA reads TGTGCCAGCAGCCTTAGTCCGGGTGGCTATGGCTACACCTTC. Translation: CASSLSPGGYGYTF.